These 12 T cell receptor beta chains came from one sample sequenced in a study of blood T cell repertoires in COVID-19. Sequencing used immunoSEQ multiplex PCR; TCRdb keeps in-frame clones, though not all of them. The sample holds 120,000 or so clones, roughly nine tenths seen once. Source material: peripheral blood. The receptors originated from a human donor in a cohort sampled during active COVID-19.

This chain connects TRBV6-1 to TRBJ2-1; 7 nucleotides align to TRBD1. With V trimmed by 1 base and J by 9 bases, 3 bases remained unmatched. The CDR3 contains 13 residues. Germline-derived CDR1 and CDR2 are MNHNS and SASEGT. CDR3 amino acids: CASSEVRGTEQFF. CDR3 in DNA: TGTGCCAGCAGTGAAGTCAGGGGGACTGAGCAGTTCTTC.

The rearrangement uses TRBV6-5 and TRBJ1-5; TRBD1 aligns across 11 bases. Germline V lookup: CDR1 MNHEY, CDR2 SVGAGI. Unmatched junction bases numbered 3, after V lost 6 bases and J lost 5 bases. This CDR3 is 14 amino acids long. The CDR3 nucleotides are TGTGCCAGCAGAATGGGACAGGGGGATCAGCCCCAGCATTTT. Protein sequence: CASRMGQGDQPQHF.

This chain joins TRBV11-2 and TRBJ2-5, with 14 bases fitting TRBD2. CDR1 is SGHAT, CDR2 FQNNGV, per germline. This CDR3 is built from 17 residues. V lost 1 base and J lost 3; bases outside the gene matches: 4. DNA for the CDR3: TGTGCCAGCAGCTTAGGCCCGACTAGCGGGGGGGAAGAGACCCAGTACTTC. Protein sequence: CASSLGPTSGGEETQYF.

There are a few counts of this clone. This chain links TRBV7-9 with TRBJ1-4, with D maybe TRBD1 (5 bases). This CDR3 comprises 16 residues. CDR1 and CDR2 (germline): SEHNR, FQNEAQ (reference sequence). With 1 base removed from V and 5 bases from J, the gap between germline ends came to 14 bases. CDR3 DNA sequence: TGTGCCAGCAGCTTAGGATTGGGGGGTCTAAATGAAAAACTGTTTTTT. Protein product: CASSLGLGGLNEKLFF. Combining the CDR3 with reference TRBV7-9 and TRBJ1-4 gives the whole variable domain DTGVSQNPRHKITKRGQNVTFRCDPISEHNRLYWYRQTLGQGPEFLTYFQNEAQLEKSRLLSDRFSAERPKGSFSTLEIQRTEQGDSAMYLCASSLGLGGLNEKLFFGSGTQLSVL.

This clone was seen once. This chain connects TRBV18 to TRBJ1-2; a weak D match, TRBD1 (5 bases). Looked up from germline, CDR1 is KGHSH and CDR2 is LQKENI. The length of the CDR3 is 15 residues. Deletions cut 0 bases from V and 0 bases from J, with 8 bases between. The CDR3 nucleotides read TGTGCCAGCTCACCACCGGGCAGGGCTAACTATGGCTACACCTTC. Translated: CASSPPGRANYGYTF. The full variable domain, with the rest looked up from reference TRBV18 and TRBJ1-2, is NAGVMQNPRHLVRRRGQEARLRCSPMKGHSHVYWYRQLPEEGLKFMVYLQKENIIDESGMPKERFSAEFPKEGPSILRIQQVVRGDSAAYFCASSPPGRANYGYTFGSGTRLTVV.

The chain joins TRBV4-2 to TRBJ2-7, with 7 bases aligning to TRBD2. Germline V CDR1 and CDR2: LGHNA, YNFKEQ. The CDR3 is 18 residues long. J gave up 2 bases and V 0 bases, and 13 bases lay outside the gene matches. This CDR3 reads CASSQDLWGRDYTYEQYF. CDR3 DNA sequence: TGTGCCAGCAGCCAAGATCTCTGGGGCAGGGACTATACCTACGAGCAGTACTTC.

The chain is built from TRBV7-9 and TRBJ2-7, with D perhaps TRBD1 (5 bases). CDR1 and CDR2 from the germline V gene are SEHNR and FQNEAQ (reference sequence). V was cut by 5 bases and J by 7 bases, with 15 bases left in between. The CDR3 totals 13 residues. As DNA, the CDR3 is TGTGCCAGCAGCCACCCAGGGTTTGGGGAGCAGTACTTC. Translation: CASSHPGFGEQYF.

The CDR3 here is CASSRARQGGMNTEAFF. As DNA, the CDR3 is TGTGCCAGCAGCCGGGCTCGACAGGGCGGCATGAACACTGAAGCTTTCTTT. The chain links TRBV7-8 to TRBJ1-1; 7 bases align to TRBD1. The germline gives CDR1 SGHVS, CDR2 FQNEAQ. Trimming took 5 bases from V and 0 from J; bases not matched to a gene: 12. The CDR3 has 17 residues. Combining the CDR3 with reference TRBV7-8 and TRBJ1-1 gives the whole variable domain GAGVSQSPRYKVAKRGQDVALRCDPISGHVSLFWYQQALGQGPEFLTYFQNEAQLDKSGLPSDRFFAERPEGSVSTLKIQRTQQEDSAVYLCASSRARQGGMNTEAFFGQGTRLTVV.

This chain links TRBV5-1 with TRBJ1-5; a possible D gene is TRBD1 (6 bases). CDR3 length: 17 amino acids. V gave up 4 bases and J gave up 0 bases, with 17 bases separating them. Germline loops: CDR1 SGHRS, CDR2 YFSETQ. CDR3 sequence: CASSPNSDSNSNQPQHF. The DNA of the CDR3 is TGCGCCAGCAGCCCGAATTCGGACAGTAATAGCAATCAGCCCCAGCATTTT.

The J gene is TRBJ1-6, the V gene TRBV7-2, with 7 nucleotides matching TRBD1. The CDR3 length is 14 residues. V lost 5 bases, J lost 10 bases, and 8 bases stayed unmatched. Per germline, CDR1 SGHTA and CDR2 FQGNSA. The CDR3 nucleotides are TGTGCCAGCAGCCAGAGACAGGGAGCGTCACCCCTCCACTTT. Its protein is CASSQRQGASPLHF. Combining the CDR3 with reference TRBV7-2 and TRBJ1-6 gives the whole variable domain GAGVSQSPSNKVTEKGKDVELRCDPISGHTALYWYRQSLGQGLEFLIYFQGNSAPDKSGLPSDRFSAERTGGSVSTLTIQRTQQEDSAVYLCASSQRQGASPLHFGNGTRLTVT.

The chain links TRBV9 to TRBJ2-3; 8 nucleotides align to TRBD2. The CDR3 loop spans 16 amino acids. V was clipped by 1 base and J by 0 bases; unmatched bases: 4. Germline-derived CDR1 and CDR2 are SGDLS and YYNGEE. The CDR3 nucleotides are TGTGCCAGCAGCGTATGGGTAGCGGGAAGCACAGATACGCAGTATTTT. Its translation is CASSVWVAGSTDTQYF.

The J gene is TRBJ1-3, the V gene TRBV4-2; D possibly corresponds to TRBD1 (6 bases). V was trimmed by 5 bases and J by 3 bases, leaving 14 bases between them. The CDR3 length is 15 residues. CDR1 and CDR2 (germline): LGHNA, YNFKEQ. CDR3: CASSNSDRFGNTIYF. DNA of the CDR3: TGTGCCAGCAGCAACTCTGACAGGTTTGGAAACACCATATATTTT.